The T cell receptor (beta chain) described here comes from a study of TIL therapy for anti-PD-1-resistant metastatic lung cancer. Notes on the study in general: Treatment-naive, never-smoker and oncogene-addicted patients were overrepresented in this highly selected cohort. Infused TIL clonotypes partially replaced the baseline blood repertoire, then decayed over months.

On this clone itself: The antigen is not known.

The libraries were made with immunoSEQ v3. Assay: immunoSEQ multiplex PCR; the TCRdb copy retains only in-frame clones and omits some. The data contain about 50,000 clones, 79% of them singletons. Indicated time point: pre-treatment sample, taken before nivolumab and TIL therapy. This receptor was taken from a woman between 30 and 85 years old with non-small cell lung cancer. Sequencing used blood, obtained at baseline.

The CDR3 here is CSVVSPGELGGYTF. The DNA of the CDR3 is TGCAGCGTGGTGAGTCCCGGAGAGTTGGGGGGCTACACCTTC. The chain carries TRBV29-1 and TRBJ1-2; no firm D call. V was cut by 6 bases and J by 8 bases, with 22 bases left in between. This CDR3 comprises 14 residues. Germline lookup yields CDR1 SQVTM and CDR2 ANQGSEA.